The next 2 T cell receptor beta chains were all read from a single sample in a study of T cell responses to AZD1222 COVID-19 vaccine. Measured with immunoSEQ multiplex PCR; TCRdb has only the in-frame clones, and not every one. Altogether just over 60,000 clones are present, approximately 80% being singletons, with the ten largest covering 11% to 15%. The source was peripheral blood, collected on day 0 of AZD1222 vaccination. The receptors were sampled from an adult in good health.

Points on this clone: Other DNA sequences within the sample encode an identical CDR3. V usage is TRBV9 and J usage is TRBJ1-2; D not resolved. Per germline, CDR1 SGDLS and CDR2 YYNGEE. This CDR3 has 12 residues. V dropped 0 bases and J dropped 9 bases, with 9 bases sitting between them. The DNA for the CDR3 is TGTGCCAGCAGCGTAGGTAACGGCCGCTACACCTTC. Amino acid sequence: CASSVGNGRYTF. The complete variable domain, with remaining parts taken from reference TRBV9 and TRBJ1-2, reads DSGVTQTPKHLITATGQRVTLRCSPRSGDLSVYWYQQSLDQGLQFLIQYYNGEERAKGNILERFSAQQFPDLHSELNLSSLELGDSALYFCASSVGNGRYTFGSGTRLTVV.

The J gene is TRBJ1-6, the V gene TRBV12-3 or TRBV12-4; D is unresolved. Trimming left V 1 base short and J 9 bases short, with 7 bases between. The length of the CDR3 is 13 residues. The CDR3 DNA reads TGTGCCAGCAGTTTAGACGAGCTTTCACCCCTCCACTTT. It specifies CASSLDELSPLHF.